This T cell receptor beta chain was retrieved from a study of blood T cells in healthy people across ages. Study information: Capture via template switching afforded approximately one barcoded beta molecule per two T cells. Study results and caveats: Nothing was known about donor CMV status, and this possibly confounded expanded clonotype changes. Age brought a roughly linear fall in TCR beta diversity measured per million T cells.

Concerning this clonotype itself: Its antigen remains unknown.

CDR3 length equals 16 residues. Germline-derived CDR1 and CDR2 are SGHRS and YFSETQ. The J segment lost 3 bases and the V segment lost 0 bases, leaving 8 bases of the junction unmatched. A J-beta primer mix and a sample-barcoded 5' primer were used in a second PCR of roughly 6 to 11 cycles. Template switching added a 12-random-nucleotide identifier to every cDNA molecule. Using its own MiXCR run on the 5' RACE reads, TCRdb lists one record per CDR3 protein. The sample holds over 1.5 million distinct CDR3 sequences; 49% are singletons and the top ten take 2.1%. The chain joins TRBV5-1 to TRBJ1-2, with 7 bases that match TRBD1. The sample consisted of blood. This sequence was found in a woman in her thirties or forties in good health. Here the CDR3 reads CASSLGAGQIDYGYTF. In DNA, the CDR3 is TGCGCCAGCAGCTTGGGTGCGGGACAGATCGACTATGGCTACACCTTC.